These 29 T cell receptor beta chains share one sample of origin, sequenced in a study of CD8 T cells in Susac syndrome. After extraction with the RNeasy kit, about 0.5 to 1 ug of the RNA was reverse transcribed using random hexamers. Using its own MiXCR run on the immunoSEQ multiplex PCR reads, TCRdb lists one record per CDR3 protein. Seen here are approximately 130,000 distinct CDR3 sequences, around nine tenths observed once, and the top ten hold 0.24%. The sample comprised CD8+ T cells from PBMCs. The receptors originated from a human donor with multiple sclerosis.

V and J are TRBV24-1 and TRBJ1-2; tentative D call: TRBD1 (5 bases). In germline, CDR1 is KGHDR, CDR2 SFDVKD. The CDR3 totals 13 residues. V was clipped by 5 bases and J by 4 bases, with 10 bases between them. The CDR3 DNA reads as TGTGCCACCAGTGGGGGAGGGGCCTATGGCTACACCTTC. Its translation is CATSGGGAYGYTF.

This clonotype came up a few times. This rearrangement joins TRBV27 to TRBJ1-1; D call uncertain. Trimming took off 6 bases at V and 0 bases at J, with 8 bases between the two ends. The CDR3 is made up of 13 amino acids. In germline, CDR1 is MNHEY, CDR2 SMNVEV (reference sequence). The CDR3 spells CASRRGVNTEAFF. In DNA, the CDR3 is TGTGCCAGCAGACGGGGAGTGAACACTGAAGCTTTCTTT.

This clonotype was counted between two and nine times. V and J are TRBV7-6 and TRBJ2-7; D is perhaps TRBD1 (5 bases). This CDR3 region has 14 residues. Germline lookup yields CDR1 SGHVS and CDR2 FNYEAQ. V was shortened by 5 bases and J by 0 bases, with 11 bases between the two germline ends. CDR3 in DNA: TGTGCCAGCAGCCAGACAGTCCTCTCCTACGAGCAGTACTTC. Its protein is CASSQTVLSYEQYF.

The chain joins TRBV4-1 to TRBJ1-2, with D perhaps TRBD1 (6 bases). There are 18 residues in the CDR3. Germline loops: CDR1 MGHRA, CDR2 YSYEKL. V was trimmed by 0 bases and J by 0 bases, leaving 17 bases between them. The CDR3 protein is CASSQEQGKYLTNYGYTF. The DNA for the CDR3 is TGCGCCAGCAGCCAAGAACAGGGAAAGTACCTTACTAACTATGGCTACACCTTC.

The chain carries TRBV6-5 and TRBJ1-3; D not resolved. The V end lost 6 bases, the J end lost 4 bases, and 16 bases lay between the germline ends. This CDR3 contains 15 residues. Germline V CDR1 and CDR2: MNHEY, SVGAGI. Here the CDR3 DNA reads TGTGCCAGCAGCATTGATGGGATCCGCGGAAACACCATATATTTT. It is translated as CASSIDGIRGNTIYF.

The chain is built from TRBV12-3 or TRBV12-4 and TRBJ1-1, with 9 bases matching TRBD1. The CDR3 is 14 amino acids. Germline trimming cut 7 bases from V and 8 bases from J; bases unmatched to any gene: 11. CDR3 region: CASTPRDRAAEAFF. CDR3 sequence (DNA): TGTGCCAGCACCCCAAGGGACAGGGCGGCGGAAGCTTTCTTT.

The chain links TRBV6-4 to TRBJ2-3; D remains ambiguous. CDR1 and CDR2 (germline): MRHNA, SNTAGT. There are 11 residues in the CDR3. Trimming pared 2 bases from V and 7 bases from J, leaving 4 bases between. This CDR3 is CASSDGYTQYF. The CDR3 DNA follows: TGTGCCAGCAGTGACGGGTATACGCAGTATTTT.

The V call is TRBV6-5, the J call TRBJ1-1; D unresolved. Trimming took off 2 bases at V and 5 bases at J, with 12 bases between the two ends. The germline CDR1 and CDR2 sequences are MNHEY and SVGAGI. CDR3 length equals 14 residues. DNA for the CDR3: TGTGCCAGCAGTTACGGAGCGGGCGGGACTGAAGCTTTCTTT. Translated: CASSYGAGGTEAFF.

J is TRBJ1-1 and V is TRBV30; 8 bases are a match to TRBD1. This CDR3 has 15 residues. After removal of 1 base from V and 2 bases from J, the junction contained 6 bases not matched to a gene. Germline CDR1 and CDR2: GTSNPN and SVGIG (reference sequence). CDR3 sequence (DNA): TGTGCCTGGAGTGGAACAGGACAGGGAAACACTGAAGCTTTCTTT. Translation: CAWSGTGQGNTEAFF.

The rearrangement joins TRBV4-3 to TRBJ2-1, with TRBD2 matching over 9 bases. Germline assignment: CDR1 LGHNA and CDR2 YSLEER. V lost 4 bases to trimming and J lost 4 bases; unmatched junction nucleotides: 8. The CDR3 extends over 16 amino acids. CDR3 amino acids: CASSPIAGEVYNEQFF. The CDR3, as DNA: TGCGCCAGCAGCCCGATAGCGGGAGAGGTGTACAATGAGCAGTTCTTC.

The rearrangement links TRBV20-1 to TRBJ2-1; 7 positions agree with TRBD2. The CDR3 has 14 amino acids. J lost 7 bases, V lost 3 bases, and 9 bases had no gene match. The germline CDR1 and CDR2 sequences are DFQATT and SNEGSKA (reference sequence). The CDR3 sequence is CSASWGGGGNEQFF. The CDR3 DNA follows: TGCAGTGCTAGTTGGGGTGGGGGAGGGAATGAGCAGTTCTTC.

This sequence joins TRBV20-1 and TRBJ2-7; either TRBD1 or TRBD2 may supply D (5 bases each). Per the germline V gene, CDR1 is DFQATT and CDR2 is SNEGSKA (reference sequence). The CDR3 contains 14 residues. Trimming stripped 7 bases from V and 0 bases from J, with 16 bases between. Here the CDR3 DNA reads TGCAGTGTTGATGCCGGGACCTACTCCTACGAGCAGTACTTC. Translating it yields CSVDAGTYSYEQYF.

The chain recombines TRBV7-9 with TRBJ2-7; D gene uncertain. V was clipped by 2 bases and J by 5 bases, with 4 bases between them. Germline V CDR1 and CDR2: SEHNR, FQNEAQ (reference sequence). The CDR3 is 11 amino acids. This CDR3 is CASSLLDEQYF. The CDR3 nucleotides read TGTGCCAGCAGCTTATTGGACGAGCAGTACTTC. The whole variable domain, filled in from reference TRBV7-9 and TRBJ2-7, reads DTGVSQNPRHKITKRGQNVTFRCDPISEHNRLYWYRQTLGQGPEFLTYFQNEAQLEKSRLLSDRFSAERPKGSFSTLEIQRTEQGDSAMYLCASSLLDEQYFGPGTRLTVT.

The chain combines TRBV6-5 with TRBJ1-2, with 8 positions matching TRBD1. With V trimmed by 6 bases and J by 13 bases, 16 bases remained unmatched. CDR1 and CDR2 from the germline V gene are MNHEY and SVGAGI. The CDR3 runs 14 residues. CDR3 coding DNA: TGTGCCAGCAGCCCGGACAGGGCTTTAGGGCTGGGCACCTTC. Translation: CASSPDRALGLGTF.

J is TRBJ1-2 and V is TRBV4-3; perhaps TRBD1 as D (5 bases). The CDR3 is 16 amino acids. The germline V and J ends were trimmed by 3 bases and 6 bases, with 20 bases remaining between them. CDR1 and CDR2 from the germline V gene are LGHNA and YSLEER. In nucleotides, the CDR3 is TGCGCCAGCAGCCATGTAACAGGAGGGTCAATCAATGGCTACACCTTC. Translated: CASSHVTGGSINGYTF.

This chain joins TRBV4-1 and TRBJ2-2; D not resolved. The V end lost 0 bases, the J end lost 8 bases, and 7 bases lay between the germline ends. Germline V gene lookup returns CDR1 MGHRA and CDR2 YSYEKL. The CDR3 spans 13 residues. The CDR3 sequence: CASSQDWTGELFF. The DNA of the CDR3 is TGCGCCAGCAGCCAAGATTGGACGGGGGAGCTGTTTTTT.

As DNA, the CDR3 is TGTGCCAGCAGTACGGACAGGGGTGTCTATGGCTACACCTTC. The encoded protein is CASSTDRGVYGYTF. This chain joins TRBV5-4 and TRBJ1-2; 9 bases align to TRBD1. V gave up 5 bases and J gave up 4 bases; unmatched junction bases: 6. This CDR3 is 14 amino acids long. Per germline, CDR1 SGHNT and CDR2 YYREEE (reference sequence). The variable domain in full, completed from reference TRBV5-4 and TRBJ1-2, reads ETGVTQSPTHLIKTRGQQVTLRCSSQSGHNTVSWYQQALGQGPQFIFQYYREEENGRGNFPPRFSGLQFPNYSSELNVNALELDDSALYLCASSTDRGVYGYTFGSGTRLTVV.

The chain joins TRBV27 to TRBJ2-7; a weak D match, TRBD2 (6 bases). The CDR3 contains 16 residues. V was cut by 6 bases and J by 0 bases, with 18 bases left in between. Per germline, CDR1 MNHEY and CDR2 SMNVEV (reference sequence). As DNA, the CDR3 is TGTGCCAGCAGCCGCAGTCGGGGGATCATCTCCTACGAGCAGTACTTC. Translating gives CASSRSRGIISYEQYF.

The rearrangement links TRBV28 to TRBJ2-5; 8 bases match TRBD1. Looked up from germline, CDR1 is MDHEN and CDR2 is SYDVKM. This CDR3 is built from 16 residues. J gave up 5 bases and V 5 bases, and 13 bases lay outside the gene matches. The CDR3 DNA sequence: TGTGCCAGCAGTGCAGTATCGGACAGGGAATTGGAGACCCAGTACTTC. Protein sequence: CASSAVSDRELETQYF.

This clonotype was detected only a few times. V usage is TRBV7-6 and J usage is TRBJ1-2; D ambiguous. Looked up from germline, CDR1 is SGHVS and CDR2 is FNYEAQ. CDR3 length equals 14 residues. V shed 5 bases and J shed 1 base, with 11 bases lying between them. The CDR3 reads CASSPDTFNYGYTF. The CDR3, as DNA: TGTGCCAGCAGCCCAGACACATTTAACTATGGCTACACCTTC. The entire variable domain, with the rest obtained from reference TRBV7-6 and TRBJ1-2, is as follows: GAGVSQSPRYKVTKRGQDVALRCDPISGHVSLYWYRQALGQGPEFLTYFNYEAQQDKSGLPNDRFSAERPEGSISTLTIQRTEQRDSAMYRCASSPDTFNYGYTFGSGTRLTVV.

CDR3 nucleotide sequence: TGTGCCAGCAGCCCGACTAGCACCGGGGAGCTGTTTTTT. The encoded protein is CASSPTSTGELFF. The chain recombines TRBV7-9 with TRBJ2-2; a weak D match, TRBD2 (6 bases). V was pared by 5 bases and J by 4 bases, with 8 bases between. The CDR3 sequence is 13 residues long. From germline, CDR1 is SEHNR and CDR2 FQNEAQ (reference sequence).

This chain joins TRBV14 and TRBJ1-2; D unresolved. Trimming took off 0 bases at V and 8 bases at J, with 10 bases between the two ends. The CDR3 has 13 residues. In germline, CDR1 is SGHDN, CDR2 FVKESK. The DNA of the CDR3 is TGTGCCAGCAGCCAAGATTTTGCTCACGGCTACACCTTC. It translates to CASSQDFAHGYTF.

The CDR3 DNA reads TGCAGTGCTAGAGGGTTGGGAGGTAGCACAGATACGCAGTATTTT. Translation: CSARGLGGSTDTQYF. V is TRBV20-1 and J is TRBJ2-3; D may be TRBD2 (6 bases). The CDR3 runs 15 residues. The germline V gene has CDR1 DFQATT and CDR2 SNEGSKA (reference sequence). Trimming pared 1 base from V and 0 bases from J, leaving 11 bases between.

This rearrangement joins TRBV4-1 to TRBJ1-2; no reliable D call. Germline CDR1 and CDR2: MGHRA and YSYEKL. The CDR3 is 13 residues long. V dropped 4 bases and J dropped 10 bases, with 16 bases sitting between them. The CDR3 sequence is CASSLGPTYDYTF. The CDR3 nucleotides read TGCGCCAGCAGCCTCGGCCCTACGTACGACTACACCTTC.

This clonotype was detected only a few times. The chain is built from TRBV7-9 and TRBJ1-2, with 8 bases identical to TRBD1. The CDR3 extends over 13 amino acids. Per the germline V gene, CDR1 is SEHNR and CDR2 is FQNEAQ (reference sequence). Trimming took 6 bases from V and 4 from J; bases not matched to a gene: 4. CDR3 residues: CASSSDRGYGYTF. The DNA of the CDR3 is TGTGCCAGCAGTTCCGACAGGGGCTATGGCTACACCTTC.

The chain couples TRBV27 to TRBJ1-6, with D possibly being TRBD1 (6 bases). V was trimmed by 3 bases and J by 9 bases, leaving 9 bases between them. This CDR3 comprises 13 residues. CDR1 and CDR2 from the germline V gene are MNHEY and SMNVEV (reference sequence). The CDR3 region is CASSFGGASPLHF. CDR3 DNA sequence: TGTGCCAGCAGTTTCGGGGGGGCTTCACCCCTCCACTTT.

The chain couples TRBV27 to TRBJ1-1, with a tentative D call TRBD1 (5 bases). Germline CDR1 MNHEY, CDR2 SMNVEV (reference sequence). V was cut by 6 bases and J by 0 bases, with 11 bases left in between. This CDR3 has 14 amino acids. The CDR3 here is CASSRVGMNTEAFF. The CDR3 DNA is TGTGCCAGCAGCAGGGTGGGGATGAACACTGAAGCTTTCTTT.

V usage is TRBV27 and J usage is TRBJ1-2, with 12 bases that match TRBD1. In germline, CDR1 is MNHEY, CDR2 SMNVEV (reference sequence). This CDR3 contains 15 residues. The trim removed 5 bases at V and 5 bases at J, leaving 6 bases unmatched. The CDR3 region has the DNA TGTGCCAGCAGTCCCGGGACAGGGGGCTCGTATGGCTACACCTTC. It translates to CASSPGTGGSYGYTF.

V gene TRBV4-1 combines with J gene TRBJ2-7; D not certain. This CDR3 region has 15 residues. Germline assignment: CDR1 MGHRA and CDR2 YSYEKL. Trimming cost V 1 base and J 6 bases, with 16 bases left between them. Here the CDR3 DNA reads TGCGCCAGCAGCCAAGTATCAGGCGATATGGCCGAGCAGTACTTC. Translating it yields CASSQVSGDMAEQYF.